This TCR beta chain came from a study of T cells after yellow fever vaccination. The germline V gene encodes CDR1 WNHNN and CDR2 SYGVQD (reference sequence). This CDR3 has 15 amino acids. V was pared by 3 bases and J by 2 bases, with 14 bases between. The authors made TCR cDNA by 5'RACE template switching, adding a universal primer site and UMIs. A single record per CDR3 protein comes from TCRdb applying MiXCR to the 5' RACE reads. The sample shows around 320,000 distinct CDR3 sequences, about 4.5% of them seen only once. Study results and caveats: A large majority of primary-vaccination clones showed up again after the booster (96% CD4, around 85% CD8). A secondary response was less intense yet reached its peak sooner, at day 5 versus 15.

This clonotype was picked up a small number of times. Antigen: not known. Sample: PBMCs, taken 15 days after the yellow fever booster vaccination. V usage is TRBV10-1 and J usage is TRBJ2-7, with D perhaps TRBD1 (5 bases). The receptor was isolated from a man younger than 30 who received the YFV17D yellow fever vaccine. CDR3 sequence (DNA): TGCGCCAGCAGTGATGAGACAGCATTCCCCTACGAGCAGTACTTC. Residues: CASSDETAFPYEQYF.